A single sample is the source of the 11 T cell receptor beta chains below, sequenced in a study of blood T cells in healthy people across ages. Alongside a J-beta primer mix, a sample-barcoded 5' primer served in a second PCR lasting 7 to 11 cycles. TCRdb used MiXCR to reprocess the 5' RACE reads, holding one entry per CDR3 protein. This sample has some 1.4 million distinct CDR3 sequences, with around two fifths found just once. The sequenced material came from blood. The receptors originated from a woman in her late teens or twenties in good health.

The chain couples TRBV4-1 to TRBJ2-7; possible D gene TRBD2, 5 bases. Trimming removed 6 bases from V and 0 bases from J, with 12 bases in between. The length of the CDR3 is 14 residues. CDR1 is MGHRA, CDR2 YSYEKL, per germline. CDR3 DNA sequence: TGCGCCAGCAGTTCTACTAGTTCCTCCTACGAGCAGTACTTC. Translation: CASSSTSSSYEQYF.

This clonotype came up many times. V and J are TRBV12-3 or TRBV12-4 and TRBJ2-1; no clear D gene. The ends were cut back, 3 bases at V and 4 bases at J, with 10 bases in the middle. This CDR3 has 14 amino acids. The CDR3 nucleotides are TGTGCCAGCAGTTTTGGCCAATTATACAATGAGCAGTTCTTC. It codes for CASSFGQLYNEQFF.

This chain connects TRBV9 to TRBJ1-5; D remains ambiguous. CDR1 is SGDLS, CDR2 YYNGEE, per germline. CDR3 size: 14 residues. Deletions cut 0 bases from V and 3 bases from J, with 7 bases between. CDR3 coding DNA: TGTGCCAGCAGCGTAGGGTCAGTCAATCAGCCCCAGCATTTT. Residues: CASSVGSVNQPQHF.

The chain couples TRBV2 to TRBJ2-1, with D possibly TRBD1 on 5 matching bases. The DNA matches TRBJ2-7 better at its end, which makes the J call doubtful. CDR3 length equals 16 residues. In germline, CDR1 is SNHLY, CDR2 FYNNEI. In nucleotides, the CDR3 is TGTGCCAGCAGTGCCCGGACAATGAGCTCCTACAATGAGCAGTACTTC. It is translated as CASSARTMSSYNEQYF.

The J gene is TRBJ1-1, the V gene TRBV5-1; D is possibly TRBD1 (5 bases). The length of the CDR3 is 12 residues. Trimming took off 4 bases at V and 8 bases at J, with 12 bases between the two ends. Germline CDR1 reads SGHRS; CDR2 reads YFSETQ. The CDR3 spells CASSPDSLEAFF. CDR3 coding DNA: TGCGCCAGCAGCCCTGACAGTTTAGAAGCTTTCTTT.

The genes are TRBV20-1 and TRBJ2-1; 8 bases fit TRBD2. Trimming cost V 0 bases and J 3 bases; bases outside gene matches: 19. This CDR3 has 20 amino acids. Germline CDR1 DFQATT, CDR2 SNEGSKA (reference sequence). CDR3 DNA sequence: TGCAGTGCTAGAGATCCAGGCCCCCGTGGTAGCGGGAACCTCTACAATGAGCAGTTCTTC. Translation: CSARDPGPRGSGNLYNEQFF.

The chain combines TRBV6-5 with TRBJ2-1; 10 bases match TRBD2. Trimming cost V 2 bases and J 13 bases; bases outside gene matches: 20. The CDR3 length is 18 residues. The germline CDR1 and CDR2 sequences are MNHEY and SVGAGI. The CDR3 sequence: CASSYRRLAGTSEETQFF. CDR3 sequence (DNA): TGTGCCAGCAGTTACCGCAGGCTCGCCGGGACTAGCGAGGAGACCCAGTTCTTC.

The CDR3 here is CASSSPAGGYTF. In DNA form, the CDR3 reads TGTGCCAGCAGCTCCCCGGCGGGTGGCTACACCTTC. The chain links TRBV28 to TRBJ1-2; D unresolved. The germline V gene has CDR1 MDHEN and CDR2 SYDVKM. The V end lost 6 bases, the J end lost 7 bases, and 12 bases lay between the germline ends. This CDR3 contains 12 residues.

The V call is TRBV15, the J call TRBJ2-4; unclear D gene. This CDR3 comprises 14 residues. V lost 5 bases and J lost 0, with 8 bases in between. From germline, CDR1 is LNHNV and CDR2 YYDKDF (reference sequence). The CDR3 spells CATSLVLAKNIQYF. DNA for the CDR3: TGTGCCACCAGCCTAGTCCTAGCCAAAAACATTCAGTACTTC.

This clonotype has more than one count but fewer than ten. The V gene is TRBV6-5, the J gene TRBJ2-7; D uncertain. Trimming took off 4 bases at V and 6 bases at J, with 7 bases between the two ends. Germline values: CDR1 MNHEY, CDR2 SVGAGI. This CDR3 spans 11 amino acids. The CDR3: CASSSMAEQYF. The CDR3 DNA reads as TGTGCCAGCAGTTCCATGGCCGAGCAGTACTTC.

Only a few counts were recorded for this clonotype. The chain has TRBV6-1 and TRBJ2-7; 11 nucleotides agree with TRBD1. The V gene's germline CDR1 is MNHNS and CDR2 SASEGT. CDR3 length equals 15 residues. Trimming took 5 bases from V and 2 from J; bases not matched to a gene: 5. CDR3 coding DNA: TGTGCCAGCAGTCCCTCGGGACAGGGGGCCTACGAGCAGTACTTC. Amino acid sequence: CASSPSGQGAYEQYF.